The source of this T cell receptor beta chain is a study of T cell repertoires in chronic hepatitis B (dated by TCRdb to 2018 to 2020). As encoded in the germline V gene (reference sequence), CDR1 is LNHDA while CDR2 is SQIVND. Deletion took 5 bases off V and 1 base off J, with a span of 8 bases between the germline ends. Measured from the cysteine to the phenylalanine, the CDR3 is 13 residues long. Only the CDR3 DNA is retained, 39 bases long and in frame from the first base. Library creation used the immunoSEQ multiplex PCR assay. This is the immuneACCESS table as TCRdb keeps it, with only in-frame sequences that have V and J called. A part of the clones is gone; compared with another copy, unresolved V genes explain less than half, and the rest is unexplained. Across this sample there are around 500 clones, with over 65% seen only once. More than 15% of the sample goes to the ten largest clones.

Concerning this clone itself: Its antigen is unknown. No much larger clone is present one base from it, and per-base qualities are unavailable.

The TCR sequence derives from a human donor with chronic hepatitis B virus infection. The chain was built from TRBV19 and TRBJ1-1; tentative D gene TRBD1, with 5 bases matching. Material for sequencing was total CD8+ T cells from PBMCs. The CDR3 protein is CASSSGGNTEAFF. The sequence in DNA is TGTGCCAGTAGTTCTGGGGGGAACACTGAAGCTTTCTTT. Full variable domain (CDR3 extended with the reference TRBV19 and TRBJ1-1 proteins): DGGITQSPKYLFRKEGQNVTLSCEQNLNHDAMYWYRQDPGQGLRLIYYSQIVNDFQKGDIAEGYSVSREKKESFPLTVTSAQKNPTAFYLCASSSGGNTEAFFGQGTRLTVV.